Each of the 26 T cell receptor beta chains below was sequenced from the same sample in a study of siplizumab effects on memory and regulatory T cells. Using immunoSEQ multiplex PCR, the repertoire was profiled, and TCRdb retains in-frame clones only, with some absent. There are 95,000 to 110,000 clones in the sample; over 90% occur only once, and roughly 0.62% lies in the top ten. Specimen: Tregs sorted from blood. All receptors come from a human donor in good health.

The chain carries TRBV19 and TRBJ2-7; D is perhaps TRBD2 (6 bases). V lost 3 bases and J 0 bases, leaving 12 bases between the germline ends. This CDR3 spans 15 amino acids. Per the germline V gene, CDR1 is LNHDA and CDR2 is SQIVND (reference sequence). DNA of the CDR3: TGTGCCAGTAGTATTGCGGGGCGAAGCTCCTACGAGCAGTACTTC. Translated, it gives CASSIAGRSSYEQYF.

The rearrangement joins TRBV29-1 to TRBJ2-3; TRBD2 agrees at 11 bases. Germline CDR1 SQVTM, CDR2 ANQGSEA. The CDR3 spans 14 residues. With 8 bases clipped from V and 4 bases from J, the junction kept 8 bases outside the gene matches. DNA of the CDR3: TGCAGCTTAATAGCGGGGGGGCCCGCAGATACGCAGTATTTT. Protein product: CSLIAGGPADTQYF.

This chain links TRBV4-1 with TRBJ2-7; unclear D gene. The CDR3 contains 14 residues. V was clipped by 0 bases and J by 3 bases, with 9 bases between them. CDR1 is MGHRA and CDR2 is YSYEKL in the germline V gene. The CDR3 loop reads CASSQDIWGYEQYF. Written as DNA, the CDR3 is TGCGCCAGCAGCCAAGATATTTGGGGCTACGAGCAGTACTTC.

This chain links TRBV4-3 with TRBJ1-1, with D hard to call. This CDR3 has 14 residues. Germline V gives CDR1 LGHNA, CDR2 YSLEER. Trimming took 2 bases from V and 1 from J, leaving 8 bases between them. The CDR3 DNA sequence: TGCGCCAGCAGCCAAAGCGAATGGAACACTGAAGCTTTCTTT. It codes for CASSQSEWNTEAFF.

The chain is built from TRBV6-1 and TRBJ1-5; D is unresolved. Germline CDR1 reads MNHNS; CDR2 reads SASEGT. This CDR3 contains 13 residues. V gave up 6 bases and J gave up 5 bases, with 11 bases separating them. CDR3 loop: CASRVERYQPQHF. CDR3 nucleotides: TGTGCCAGCAGGGTAGAGAGGTATCAGCCCCAGCATTTT.

The chain carries TRBV5-4 and TRBJ2-7; 8 nucleotides line up with TRBD1. The CDR3 is 16 amino acids. Germline-derived CDR1 and CDR2 are SGHNT and YYREEE (reference sequence). V lost 6 bases, J lost 5 bases, and 16 bases stayed unmatched. CDR3 sequence reads: CASNYLKLGQGHEQYF. The CDR3 nucleotides read TGTGCCAGCAACTATCTTAAGTTAGGACAGGGCCACGAGCAGTACTTC.

This chain links TRBV10-3 with TRBJ2-2; D not resolved. The V end was cut by 7 bases, the J end by 1 base, with 10 bases between. CDR3 length equals 14 residues. Germline CDR1 and CDR2: ENHRY and SYGVKD. The CDR3 protein is CAITPDENTGELFF. The CDR3 region has the DNA TGTGCCATCACTCCCGACGAGAACACCGGGGAGCTGTTTTTT.

The chain joins TRBV19 to TRBJ2-2; D may match TRBD1 or TRBD2 (5 bases each). The germline V gene encodes CDR1 LNHDA and CDR2 SQIVND (reference sequence). CDR3 size: 14 residues. The V end lost 4 bases, the J end lost 2 bases, and 8 bases lay between the germline ends. DNA of the CDR3: TGTGCCAGTAGTAGGGGACGCAACACCGGGGAGCTGTTTTTT. Translation gives CASSRGRNTGELFF.

This chain's CDR3 is CASSPPRDKGTNEQYF. CDR3 bases: TGTGCCAGCAGCCCCCCCCGGGATAAGGGAACTAACGAGCAGTACTTC. V is TRBV13 and J is TRBJ2-7; perhaps TRBD2 as D (5 bases). Germline V gene data show CDR1 as PRHDT and CDR2 as FYEKMQ (reference sequence). This CDR3 has 16 amino acids. V shed 5 bases and J shed 5 bases, with 22 bases lying between them.

The chain carries TRBV12-2 and TRBJ1-5; the tabulated D call, TRBD1, remains unverified against the DNA. TRBV12-2 is an annotated pseudogene. The CDR3 sequence is 14 residues long. The CDR3 spells CASRLVAEHQPQHF. The CDR3 nucleotides read TGTGCAAGTCGCTTAGTGGCAGAACATCAGCCCCAGCATTTT.

The chain is built from TRBV5-8 and TRBJ2-3; 7 nucleotides line up with TRBD1. V shed 2 bases and J 8 bases; nucleotides not matched to a gene: 5. The CDR3 is made up of 13 amino acids. Germline V gene data show CDR1 as SGHTS and CDR2 as YDEGEE. The CDR3 reads CASSLDRETTQYF. As DNA, the CDR3 is TGTGCCAGCAGCTTAGACAGGGAGACTACGCAGTATTTT.

The chain links TRBV28 to TRBJ2-1; D possibly corresponds to TRBD2 (7 bases). This CDR3 is 15 amino acids long. Trimming removed 3 bases at V and 6 bases at J, with 15 bases between. Germline loops: CDR1 MDHEN, CDR2 SYDVKM. The CDR3 reads CASSLGGRRGNEQFF. The DNA for the CDR3 is TGTGCCAGCAGTTTGGGGGGGCGTCGGGGCAATGAGCAGTTCTTC.

This rearrangement joins TRBV5-6 to TRBJ2-1; 10 nucleotides align to TRBD2. The CDR3 has 16 residues. Germline lookup yields CDR1 SGHDT and CDR2 YYEEEE. V lost 6 bases to trimming and J lost 3 bases; unmatched junction nucleotides: 9. CDR3 protein: CASNVRLAGFYNEQFF. The CDR3 DNA reads as TGTGCCAGCAATGTCAGACTAGCGGGTTTCTACAATGAGCAGTTCTTC.

The chain employs TRBV7-9 and TRBJ1-2; TRBD1 agrees at 10 bases. The junction had 2 bases not matched to a gene; V was cut back by 5 bases and J by 2 bases. The CDR3 covers 14 residues. Germline CDR1 reads SEHNR; CDR2 reads FQNEAQ (reference sequence). The CDR3 loop is CASSRTGGNYGYTF. The CDR3 DNA sequence: TGTGCCAGCAGCCGGACAGGGGGGAACTATGGCTACACCTTC.

CDR3 nucleotide sequence: TGTGCCAGCAGCTTGCTTTCCGGGGAGCTGTTTTTT. Translated: CASSLLSGELFF. This chain uses TRBV5-4 with TRBJ2-2; D unresolved. CDR1 SGHNT and CDR2 YYREEE come from the germline V gene (reference sequence). The V gene lost 1 base and the J gene lost 6 bases, with 4 bases spanning the gap. This CDR3 has 12 amino acids.

This sequence joins TRBV5-6 and TRBJ1-2; D perhaps matches TRBD1 (6 bases). Trimming removed 4 bases from V and 7 bases from J, with 14 bases in between. Germline values: CDR1 SGHDT, CDR2 YYEEEE. CDR3 length: 13 amino acids. The chain's CDR3 is CASSRRGFPGYTF. The CDR3 DNA reads TGTGCCAGCAGCCGCAGGGGTTTCCCTGGCTACACCTTC.

Comment on this clone: The junction departs from the called germline gene at one end, perhaps through a read error. This chain joins TRBV11-2 and TRBJ2-1; 8 nucleotides line up with TRBD2. The CDR3 spans 13 residues. Germline V gene data show CDR1 as SGHAT and CDR2 as FQNNGV. The CDR3 region is CATSGGSYNEQFF. The CDR3 DNA reads TGTGCCACCAGCGGGGGCTCCTACAATGAGCAGTTCTTC.

The gene calls are TRBV9 and TRBJ2-7; D perhaps matches TRBD2 (5 bases). Germline V gene lookup returns CDR1 SGDLS and CDR2 YYNGEE. The CDR3 loop spans 14 amino acids. Trimming stripped 0 bases from V and 1 base from J, with 8 bases between. The CDR3 sequence: CASSVGGISYEQYF. Written as DNA, the CDR3 is TGTGCCAGCAGCGTAGGAGGGATATCCTACGAGCAGTACTTC.

The chain joins TRBV5-6 to TRBJ2-6; no clear D gene. This CDR3 spans 14 amino acids. Germline CDR1 reads SGHDT; CDR2 reads YYEEEE. The V and J ends lost 0 bases and 6 bases respectively, with 7 bases between them. CDR3 region: CASSLVGVANVLTF. In nucleotides, the CDR3 is TGTGCCAGCAGCTTGGTTGGAGTGGCCAACGTCCTGACTTTC.

The sample holds a few counts of this clone. The chain has TRBV11-1 and TRBJ2-3, with D maybe TRBD1 (5 bases). Trimming pared 8 bases from V and 7 bases from J, leaving 10 bases between. The germline V gene has CDR1 SGHAT and CDR2 FQDESV (reference sequence). There are 11 residues in the CDR3. The CDR3 spells CASGRQNTQYF. For the CDR3, the DNA is TGTGCCAGCGGCCGACAGAATACGCAGTATTTT. The entire variable domain, with the rest obtained from reference TRBV11-1 and TRBJ2-3, is as follows: EAEVAQSPRYKITEKSQAVAFWCDPISGHATLYWYRQILGQGPELLVQFQDESVVDDSQLPKDRFSAERLKGVDSTLKIQPAELGDSAMYLCASGRQNTQYFGPGTRLTVL.

V is TRBV7-9 and J is TRBJ2-7; D ambiguous. The CDR3 consists of 14 residues. Looked up from germline, CDR1 is SEHNR and CDR2 is FQNEAQ (reference sequence). With 2 bases removed from V and 3 bases from J, the gap between germline ends came to 11 bases. CDR3 bases: TGTGCCAGCAGCTTAACGAACAGATACTACGAGCAGTACTTC. It is translated as CASSLTNRYYEQYF.

The V call is TRBV7-9, the J call TRBJ2-5, with D possibly TRBD1 on 6 matching bases. The CDR3 runs to 16 residues. The germline V and J ends were trimmed by 5 bases and 1 base, with 17 bases remaining between them. The germline V gene has CDR1 SEHNR and CDR2 FQNEAQ (reference sequence). CDR3 loop: CASSNNLGTSQETQYF. CDR3 sequence (DNA): TGTGCCAGCAGCAACAATTTAGGGACATCCCAAGAGACCCAGTACTTC.

The V and J genes are TRBV7-2 and TRBJ2-3; a possible D gene is TRBD2 (5 bases). The CDR3 length is 15 residues. Germline V CDR1 and CDR2: SGHTA, FQGNSA. The V and J ends lost 5 bases and 2 bases respectively, with 14 bases between them. CDR3 loop: CASSQAKRNTDTQYF. The CDR3 bases are TGTGCCAGCAGCCAAGCTAAGCGGAACACAGATACGCAGTATTTT.

J is TRBJ2-7 and V is TRBV18; possibly TRBD2 for D (6 bases). Germline CDR1 is KGHSH and CDR2 is LQKENI. Trimming shortened V by 3 bases and J by 3 bases, and 12 bases separated the two germline ends. The CDR3 is 14 amino acids. CDR3 in amino acids: CASSPGTGIYEQYF. The CDR3 DNA reads as TGTGCCAGCTCACCCGGGACTGGGATCTACGAGCAGTACTTC.

As for this clone: One end of the junction is discordant with germline, which a read error may explain. This chain uses TRBV7-7 with TRBJ2-5, with 10 bases aligning to TRBD2. The germline V gene encodes CDR1 SSHAT and CDR2 FNYEAQ (reference sequence). The CDR3 length is 15 residues. CDR3 sequence: CASSQREGPQETQYF. Here the CDR3 DNA reads TGTGCTAGCAGCCAGCGGGAGGGCCCCCAAGAGACCCAGTACTTC.

The J gene is TRBJ1-1, the V gene TRBV10-3, with no clear D. This CDR3 contains 16 residues. The V end lost 1 base, the J end lost 4 bases, and 16 bases lay between the germline ends. Germline V gives CDR1 ENHRY, CDR2 SYGVKD. The CDR3 DNA reads TGTGCCATCAGTGAGTGGCAGGTTAGGAGTGGCACTGAAGCTTTCTTT. Protein: CAISEWQVRSGTEAFF.